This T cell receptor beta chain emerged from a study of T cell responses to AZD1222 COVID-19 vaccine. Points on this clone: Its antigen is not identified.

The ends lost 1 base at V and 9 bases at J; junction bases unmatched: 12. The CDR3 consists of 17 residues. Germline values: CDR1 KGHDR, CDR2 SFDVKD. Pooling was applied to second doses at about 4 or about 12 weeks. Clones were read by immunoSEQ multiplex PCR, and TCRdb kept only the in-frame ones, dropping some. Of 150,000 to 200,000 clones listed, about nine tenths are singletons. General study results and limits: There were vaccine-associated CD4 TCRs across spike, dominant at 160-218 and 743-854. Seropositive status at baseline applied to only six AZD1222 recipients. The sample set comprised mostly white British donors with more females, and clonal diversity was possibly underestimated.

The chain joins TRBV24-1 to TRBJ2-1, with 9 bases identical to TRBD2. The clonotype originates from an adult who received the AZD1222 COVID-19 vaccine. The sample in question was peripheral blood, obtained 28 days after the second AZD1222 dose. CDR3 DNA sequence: TGTGCCACCAGTGATTTCGGCGGGAGGGCCCTTGGTGGTGAGCAGTTCTTC. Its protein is CATSDFGGRALGGEQFF.